What follows describes a single TCR beta chain. The sample is drawn from a study of blood T cell repertoires in COVID-19. Study-level background: PBMCs, B-cell-depleted T cells, or T cells provided the cDNA or gDNA that made up the material.

It was during active infection that Seattle patients were enrolled and then longitudinally followed. The protocol was immunoSEQ multiplex PCR, while the TCRdb copy is restricted to in-frame clones and leaves out a portion. The data show about 230,000 clones, about 82% seen once. The CDR3 length is 17 residues. The V gene's germline CDR1 is SGHAT and CDR2 FQNNGV. J gave up 1 base and V 5 bases, and 10 bases lay outside the gene matches. The chain recombines TRBV11-2 with TRBJ1-5; TRBD1 matches at 8 bases. The sequence derives from a man aged 45 to 65 with COVID-19, enrolled during active disease. The sample was peripheral blood. The CDR3 is CASSRGNGQGSNQPQHF. In nucleotides, the CDR3 is TGTGCCAGCAGCAGGGGAAACGGACAGGGCAGCAATCAGCCCCAGCATTTT.